This T cell receptor beta chain stems from a study of T cell responses to AZD1222 COVID-19 vaccine. Concerning this clone: Its antigen is undetermined.

Whole-study findings and limits: Vaccine-related CD4 TCRs covered spike, predominating at 160-218 and 743-854. Donors were chiefly white British, with a greater number of females, and clonal diversity was perhaps underestimated.

Sequencing was performed with immunoSEQ multiplex PCR; in TCRdb, only in-frame clones are kept and a portion is missing. The data contain about 120,000 clones, approximately 90% of them seen just once; the ten biggest clones take up 0.8% to 1.1%. The sequence was obtained from an adult in good health. Sequencing was performed on peripheral blood, taken on day 0 of AZD1222 vaccination.

CDR3 DNA sequence: TGTGCCAGCAGTTTAGGGGCTGGCTACACCTTC. Translating it yields CASSLGAGYTF. This chain joins TRBV12-3 or TRBV12-4 and TRBJ1-2; unclear D gene. The CDR3 spans 11 residues. The V end was cut by 1 base, the J end by 7 bases, with 4 bases between.